Here is one T cell receptor beta chain with its context. The donors gave bone marrow, and they were healthy. Each donor was nominally healthy when sampled (though unrecorded immune exposures were likely). Germline CDR1 reads SGDLS; CDR2 reads YYNGEE. Trimming removed 4 bases from V and 8 bases from J, with 15 bases in between. This CDR3 is built from 13 residues. This sample stems from a study of cytomegalovirus exposure and HLA in healthy donors. PCR involved 60 Vbeta and 13 Jbeta primers. The table came from immunoSEQ multiplex PCR; TCRdb's copy has only in-frame clones and leaves some out. The table shows about 100,000 clones, with about 77% occurring only once.

The sequence was obtained from a woman aged 18-29 years in good health and CMV-seropositive. V is TRBV9 and J is TRBJ1-2; D gene uncertain. Sequencing was carried out using PBMCs. The CDR3 loop reads CASSLVLEAGYTF. For the CDR3, the DNA is TGTGCCAGCAGCCTAGTATTGGAGGCAGGCTACACCTTC.